This T cell receptor beta chain was found in a study of CD8+CD57+ T cells in acquired aplastic anemia. Study-level background: The average for DNA from sorted CD4+ and CD8+ cells was about 2.9 ug.

Using genomic DNA as the template, TCR beta VDJ and CDR3 profiling was carried out. TCRdb processed the reads anew with MiXCR; each CDR3 protein has one entry. The data contain about 210,000 distinct CDR3 sequences, 61% of them singletons. In its sample, this clonotype was seen once. The antigen is unknown. Trimming took 2 bases from V and 3 from J, leaving 14 bases between them. The CDR3 has 15 amino acids. The germline V gene encodes CDR1 LGHNA and CDR2 YSLEER. Points from the study as a whole: Overlap between patients and controls comprised roughly 28 CD8+ CDR3 sequences. The CD8+ Simpson's diversity of patients and controls was not significantly different.

The chain recombines TRBV4-3 with TRBJ2-7, with D maybe TRBD2 (5 bases). The source material was sorted CD4+, CD8+, or CD8+CD57+ T cells (not recorded which) from PBMCs. The source of this sequence is a human donor in good health. Written as DNA, the CDR3 is TGCGCCAGCAGCCAACTGAGCGGTGGCGGCTACGAGCAGTACTTC. Translation gives CASSQLSGGGYEQYF.